These 24 T cell receptor beta chains were sequenced from one sample in a study of cytomegalovirus exposure and HLA in healthy donors. Clones were read by immunoSEQ multiplex PCR, and TCRdb kept only the in-frame ones, dropping some. There are some 98,000 clones in the sample; 87% occur only once, and 3.5% to 5% lies in the top ten. Sequences were obtained from PBMCs. The receptors here all came from a woman aged 25 to 39 in good health and CMV-seronegative.

The CDR3: CSVVPGNPYEQYF. CDR3 nucleotide sequence: TGCAGCGTTGTGCCCGGGAACCCTTACGAGCAGTACTTC. This sequence joins TRBV29-1 and TRBJ2-7; D is perhaps TRBD2 (5 bases). CDR1 is SQVTM, CDR2 ANQGSEA, per germline. V gave up 4 bases and J gave up 4 bases, with 14 bases separating them. The CDR3 covers 13 residues.

V and J are TRBV7-9 and TRBJ1-6; D unresolved. The CDR3 has 15 residues. V lost 6 bases to trimming and J lost 5 bases, with 14 bases between them. Germline V gene data show CDR1 as SEHNR and CDR2 as FQNEAQ (reference sequence). The CDR3 reads CASRLDAADNSPLHF. In nucleotides, the CDR3 is TGTGCCAGCAGGCTTGACGCTGCGGATAATTCACCCCTCCACTTT.

The chain carries TRBV4-3 and TRBJ1-2, with D hard to call. The V end was cut by 0 bases, the J end by 7 bases, with 12 bases between. Germline values: CDR1 LGHNA, CDR2 YSLEER. This CDR3 has 14 residues. The CDR3 loop is CASSQDQVVRGYTF. DNA for the CDR3: TGCGCCAGCAGCCAAGATCAGGTTGTGCGTGGCTACACCTTC.

The V call is TRBV6-1, the J call TRBJ1-5; TRBD1 might be the D (5 bases). Germline CDR1 is MNHNS and CDR2 is SASEGT. The CDR3 is made up of 15 amino acids. V lost 4 bases and J lost 4, with 14 bases in between. CDR3 in amino acids: CASSVLTRANQPQHF. CDR3 bases: TGTGCCAGCAGTGTCTTAACCAGGGCGAATCAGCCCCAGCATTTT.

V and J are TRBV7-9 and TRBJ2-3; 8 nucleotides line up with TRBD1. V lost 3 bases to trimming and J lost 5 bases; unmatched junction nucleotides: 4. The CDR3 extends over 14 amino acids. Germline CDR1 and CDR2: SEHNR and FQNEAQ (reference sequence). The CDR3 DNA is TGTGCCAGCAGCTTGGACAGGGCTGGAGATACGCAGTATTTT. Its protein product is CASSLDRAGDTQYF.

The rearrangement uses TRBV2 and TRBJ1-1; D remains ambiguous. Germline loops: CDR1 SNHLY, CDR2 FYNNEI. V gave up 9 bases and J gave up 1 base, with 12 bases separating them. CDR3 length equals 13 residues. CDR3 region: CASSGRWNTEAFF. The CDR3 bases are TGTGCCAGTAGCGGACGGTGGAACACTGAAGCTTTCTTT.

The chain uses TRBV10-1 and TRBJ2-1; a possible D gene is TRBD2 (6 bases). The V gene's germline CDR1 is WNHNN and CDR2 SYGVQD (reference sequence). V shed 4 bases and J shed 2 bases, with 15 bases lying between them. This CDR3 comprises 16 residues. The CDR3 bases are TGCGCCAGCAGTGGCCGGGGGAACGGGGCCTACAATGAGCAGTTCTTC. Translating it yields CASSGRGNGAYNEQFF.

J is TRBJ2-1 and V is TRBV4-2; TRBD1 might be the D (6 bases). The CDR3 length is 17 residues. V was trimmed by 0 bases and J by 2 bases, leaving 14 bases between them. Germline-derived CDR1 and CDR2 are LGHNA and YNFKEQ. The CDR3 spells CASSQEIQGLAYNEQFF. The CDR3 DNA sequence: TGTGCCAGCAGCCAAGAGATCCAGGGGCTCGCCTACAATGAGCAGTTCTTC.

The chain carries TRBV19 and TRBJ1-4; tentatively, D is TRBD1 (6 bases). V lost 4 bases, J lost 3 bases, and 12 bases lay in between. CDR3 length equals 15 residues. Germline lookup yields CDR1 LNHDA and CDR2 SQIVND (reference sequence). CDR3 DNA sequence: TGTGCCAGTAGTACCGACAGGTTGGCTAATGAAAAACTGTTTTTT. It translates to CASSTDRLANEKLFF.

J is TRBJ2-3 and V is TRBV6-1, with D unclear. Per germline, CDR1 MNHNS and CDR2 SASEGT. V was pared by 6 bases and J by 3 bases, with 10 bases between. This CDR3 region has 13 residues. CDR3 coding DNA: TGTGCCAGCAGGCTCCTACGGACAGATACGCAGTATTTT. Its translation: CASRLLRTDTQYF.

V gene TRBV13 combines with J gene TRBJ2-1, with D perhaps TRBD2 (5 bases). V lost 3 bases and J lost 0, with 9 bases in between. The germline gives CDR1 PRHDT, CDR2 FYEKMQ (reference sequence). The CDR3 consists of 15 residues. This CDR3 is CASSFLGSSYNEQFF. The CDR3 nucleotides read TGTGCCAGCAGCTTTCTGGGGAGCTCCTACAATGAGCAGTTCTTC.

The gene calls are TRBV5-1 and TRBJ2-7; a possible D gene is TRBD1 (5 bases). The CDR3 consists of 12 residues. The germline V gene encodes CDR1 SGHRS and CDR2 YFSETQ. Deletions cut 0 bases from V and 6 bases from J, with 7 bases between. This chain's CDR3 is CASSLGTIEQYF. The CDR3 DNA sequence: TGCGCCAGCAGCTTGGGGACAATCGAGCAGTACTTC.

This rearrangement joins TRBV19 to TRBJ2-5; no definite D call. Germline-derived CDR1 and CDR2 are LNHDA and SQIVND (reference sequence). The CDR3 consists of 12 residues. V lost 3 bases and J 4 bases, leaving 6 bases between the germline ends. In DNA form, the CDR3 reads TGTGCCAGTAGTATTACTCGAGAGACCCAGTACTTC. Translated: CASSITRETQYF.

V usage is TRBV6-5 and J usage is TRBJ1-5; D is possibly TRBD1 (5 bases). Germline V gene lookup returns CDR1 MNHEY and CDR2 SVGAGI. V was shortened by 5 bases and J by 4 bases, with 15 bases between the two germline ends. The CDR3 extends over 15 amino acids. The CDR3: CASSPRQTANQPQHF. The CDR3 DNA reads as TGTGCCAGCAGTCCTCGACAGACAGCTAATCAGCCCCAGCATTTT.

The chain couples TRBV6-5 to TRBJ2-7; 9 positions agree with TRBD2. J lost 0 bases, V lost 5 bases, and 2 bases had no gene match. The CDR3 runs 14 residues. Germline lookup yields CDR1 MNHEY and CDR2 SVGAGI. This chain's CDR3 is CASSLAGSSYEQYF. CDR3 coding DNA: TGTGCCAGCAGTCTAGCGGGGAGCTCCTACGAGCAGTACTTC.

This chain uses TRBV10-3 with TRBJ1-1; D not resolved. Germline CDR1 reads ENHRY; CDR2 reads SYGVKD. V lost 10 bases to trimming and J lost 1 base, with 13 bases between them. This CDR3 region has 13 residues. CDR3: CASYSYGNTEAFF. For the CDR3, the DNA is TGTGCCAGCTACAGTTATGGGAACACTGAAGCTTTCTTT.

The J gene is TRBJ2-5, the V gene TRBV19; weak D call: TRBD2 (6 bases). This CDR3 has 15 amino acids. Germline CDR1 and CDR2: LNHDA and SQIVND (reference sequence). Trimming stripped 6 bases from V and 5 bases from J, with 19 bases between. This chain's CDR3 is CASRRTHGGSETQYF. Written as DNA, the CDR3 is TGTGCCAGTAGGAGGACCCATGGGGGGAGCGAGACCCAGTACTTC. The full variable domain, its missing parts supplied by reference TRBV19 and TRBJ2-5, is DGGITQSPKYLFRKEGQNVTLSCEQNLNHDAMYWYRQDPGQGLRLIYYSQIVNDFQKGDIAEGYSVSREKKESFPLTVTSAQKNPTAFYLCASRRTHGGSETQYFGPGTRLLVL.

The genes are TRBV2 and TRBJ2-1; 8 bases line up with TRBD2. After removal of 5 bases from V and 6 bases from J, the junction contained 6 bases not matched to a gene. Germline assignment: CDR1 SNHLY and CDR2 FYNNEI. This CDR3 is built from 14 residues. CDR3: CASSPQLAANEQFF. DNA for the CDR3: TGTGCCAGCAGTCCACAACTAGCGGCCAATGAGCAGTTCTTC.

This clone was seen only a few times. The CDR3 DNA reads TGCGCCAGCACCTCCCAAGGCCCCTCGGGAGGCTACACCTTC. This sequence encodes CASTSQGPSGGYTF. This chain connects TRBV5-1 to TRBJ1-2; D gene uncertain. The CDR3 consists of 14 residues. Trimming took 6 bases from V and 8 from J, leaving 20 bases between them. The germline gives CDR1 SGHRS, CDR2 YFSETQ.

The genes are TRBV5-6 and TRBJ1-2, with 9 positions matching TRBD1. The CDR3 consists of 17 residues. V dropped 2 bases and J dropped 8; count of bases not matched to a gene: 16. CDR1 and CDR2 (germline): SGHDT, YYEEEE. The DNA of the CDR3 is TGTGCCAGCAGCTTAGGACAGGGGAGGTCTCTGGTGCGAGGCTACACCTTC. It specifies CASSLGQGRSLVRGYTF. Combining the CDR3 with reference TRBV5-6 and TRBJ1-2 gives the whole variable domain DAGVTQSPTHLIKTRGQQVTLRCSPKSGHDTVSWYQQALGQGPQFIFQYYEEEERQRGNFPDRFSGHQFPNYSSELNVNALLLGDSALYLCASSLGQGRSLVRGYTFGSGTRLTVV.

This chain joins TRBV10-2 and TRBJ2-7, with 7 bases matching TRBD1. The CDR3 totals 12 residues. V was pared by 6 bases and J by 5 bases, with 4 bases of the junction left unmatched. Germline loops: CDR1 WSHSY, CDR2 SAAADI. As DNA, the CDR3 is TGCGCCAGCAGGAGGGGGACAGACGAGCAGTACTTC. Amino acids: CASRRGTDEQYF.

The chain combines TRBV9 with TRBJ2-1; D uncertain. Germline V CDR1 and CDR2: SGDLS, YYNGEE. V lost 0 bases and J lost 6, with 7 bases in between. The CDR3 runs 13 residues. CDR3 loop: CASSVGGANEQFF. The CDR3 DNA follows: TGTGCCAGCAGCGTAGGAGGAGCCAATGAGCAGTTCTTC.

The rearrangement links TRBV19 to TRBJ2-7; D might be TRBD2 (7 bases). Between the trimmed V and J ends, which lost 6 bases and 1 base, there was a span of 13 bases. The CDR3 totals 14 residues. Looked up from germline, CDR1 is LNHDA and CDR2 is SQIVND (reference sequence). DNA for the CDR3: TGTGCCAGTAGAGTCCGGGGGGCATCCTACGAGCAGTACTTC. It is translated as CASRVRGASYEQYF.

The chain links TRBV19 to TRBJ1-4; 10 bases map to TRBD1. The CDR3 covers 13 residues. V lost 6 bases, J lost 7 bases, and 2 bases stayed unmatched. Germline V CDR1 and CDR2: LNHDA, SQIVND (reference sequence). The CDR3 nucleotides read TGTGCCAGTAGCTGGACAGGGGGTGAAAAACTGTTTTTT. It translates to CASSWTGGEKLFF.